The source of this TCR beta chain is a study of shared clonotypes between healthy human individuals. Looking at the study overall: In total, the donors were a couple of women and a few men aged 18 to 49. Each donor's CD4 naive and CD4 memory cells filled three plates apiece, CD8 naive two, and CD8 memory one.

Naivety among CD8 cells was defined by CD45RO negativity and positive CCR7 selection, thereby excluding terminally differentiated effector memory CD45RA+ cells. The CDR3 is 16 residues long. Germline V gene lookup returns CDR1 LGHNA and CDR2 YSLEER. The V and J ends lost 0 bases and 1 base, in that order; junction bases with no gene match: 5. Assay: immunoSEQ multiplex PCR; the TCRdb copy retains only in-frame clones and omits some. Of fewer than 850,000 clones listed, about 96% were seen once; the top ten hold around 0.21%. This receptor was obtained from a man younger than 40 in good health. The genes are TRBV4-3 and TRBJ1-1; TRBD1 matches 7 bases. Sequenced material: naive CD8+ T cells sorted from blood. CDR3 sequence reads: CASSQDSQGGNTEAFF. For the CDR3, the DNA is TGCGCCAGCAGCCAAGATAGTCAGGGGGGGAACACTGAAGCTTTCTTT.